This T cell receptor (beta chain) stems from a study of T cells in Graves' hyperthyroidism and ophthalmopathy. Study-wide context: Peripheral blood draws took place at initial diagnosis, ahead of any treatment.

Among the patients, aged 18 to 65, hyperthyroidism was newly diagnosed and had lasted under 2 months. Exclusions: uncontrolled infection, other autoimmune disease, pregnancy, lactation. Amplification targeted TCR beta CDR3 regions from RNA transcripts. A first-round RT-PCR of the TCR CDR3 used the HTBI primer set. MiXCR, applied by TCRdb to the multiplex PCR reads, yields one record per CDR3 protein. The sample carries about 680,000 distinct CDR3 sequences, 30% to 40% recorded once. The V gene end was trimmed by 3 bases and the J gene end by 3 bases; junction bases not matched to a gene: 5. The germline gives CDR1 SQVTM, CDR2 ANQGSEA. There are 14 residues in the CDR3.

This chain links TRBV29-1 with TRBJ2-5; 9 bases are shared with TRBD2. This receptor was obtained from a woman between 35 and 50 years old with Graves' hyperthyroidism. Sequenced: blood. This CDR3 is CSVEDLAGKETQYF. CDR3 coding DNA: TGCAGCGTTGAGGATCTAGCGGGGAAAGAGACCCAGTACTTC. The complete variable domain, with remaining parts taken from reference TRBV29-1 and TRBJ2-5, reads SAVISQKPSRDICQRGTSLTIQCQVDSQVTMMFWYRQQPGQSLTLIATANQGSEATYESGFVIDKFPISRPNLTFSTLTVSNMSPEDSSIYLCSVEDLAGKETQYFGPGTRLLVL.